A single sample gave rise to the 11 T cell receptor beta chains below, sequenced in a study of identical twins. TCRdb recomputed calls from the 5' RACE reads with MiXCR, one row per CDR3 protein. The sample lists some 560,000 distinct CDR3 sequences, 9.5% to 10% seen once, with roughly 3% in the top ten. Separately, the same data were catalogued under a study of yellow fever vaccine responses in identical twins.

Sequenced material: PBMCs. The receptors were gathered from a woman aged 18-35 years in good health.

This clonotype appeared a few times. This rearrangement joins TRBV28 to TRBJ2-7, with 12 bases lining up with TRBD2. Germline CDR1 and CDR2: MDHEN and SYDVKM. V was clipped by 5 bases and J by 7 bases; unmatched bases: 12. The CDR3 spans 16 residues. CDR3 bases: TGTGCCAGCAGTAAGCGGCCGCTAGCGGGGGGGCATGAGCAGTACTTC. This translates into CASSKRPLAGGHEQYF. Full variable domain (missing parts from reference TRBV28 and TRBJ2-7): DVKVTQSSRYLVKRTGEKVFLECVQDMDHENMFWYRQDPGLGLRLIYFSYDVKMKEKGDIPEGYSVSREKKERFSLILESASTNQTSMYLCASSKRPLAGGHEQYFGPGTRLTVT.

The chain is built from TRBV28 and TRBJ2-1; D call uncertain. The CDR3 consists of 14 residues. Trimming cost V 5 bases and J 4 bases, with 12 bases left between them. Looked up from germline, CDR1 is MDHEN and CDR2 is SYDVKM. The CDR3 reads CASSPDLAYNEQFF. CDR3 DNA: TGTGCCAGCAGTCCCGATCTCGCTTACAATGAGCAGTTCTTC. Using reference TRBV28 and TRBJ2-1 for the parts outside the CDR3, the full variable domain is DVKVTQSSRYLVKRTGEKVFLECVQDMDHENMFWYRQDPGLGLRLIYFSYDVKMKEKGDIPEGYSVSREKKERFSLILESASTNQTSMYLCASSPDLAYNEQFFGPGTRLTVL.

This clonotype has a handful of counts. This sequence joins TRBV7-9 and TRBJ2-5; D call uncertain. Germline V gene sequence: CDR1 SEHNR, CDR2 FQNEAQ (reference sequence). The CDR3 extends over 14 amino acids. The V end lost 6 bases, the J end lost 1 base, and 12 bases lay between the germline ends. The CDR3 DNA reads TGTGCCAGCAGATGGGCGGACGGCCAAGAGACCCAGTACTTC. Translation gives CASRWADGQETQYF. The full variable domain, rest sourced from reference TRBV7-9 and TRBJ2-5, is DTGVSQNPRHKITKRGQNVTFRCDPISEHNRLYWYRQTLGQGPEFLTYFQNEAQLEKSRLLSDRFSAERPKGSFSTLEIQRTEQGDSAMYLCASRWADGQETQYFGPGTRLLVL.

This clonotype has at least ten counts. The chain recombines TRBV7-9 with TRBJ2-3; D is unresolved. Germline V gene sequence: CDR1 SEHNR, CDR2 FQNEAQ (reference sequence). The CDR3 is 13 residues long. The V gene lost 5 bases and the J gene lost 4 bases, with 10 bases spanning the gap. CDR3 in DNA: TGTGCCAGCAGCCCCGTGGCATCAGATACGCAGTATTTT. Amino acid sequence: CASSPVASDTQYF. Together with reference TRBV7-9 and TRBJ2-3, the CDR3 gives the full variable domain: DTGVSQNPRHKITKRGQNVTFRCDPISEHNRLYWYRQTLGQGPEFLTYFQNEAQLEKSRLLSDRFSAERPKGSFSTLEIQRTEQGDSAMYLCASSPVASDTQYFGPGTRLTVL.

This rearrangement joins TRBV24-1 to TRBJ2-5; 10 positions match TRBD2. The CDR3 runs 15 residues. J gave up 5 bases and V 3 bases, and 5 bases lay outside the gene matches. Germline assignment: CDR1 KGHDR and CDR2 SFDVKD. CDR3 nucleotide sequence: TGTGCCACCAGTGATGCTAGCGGGGGCTGGGAGACCCAGTACTTC. Residues: CATSDASGGWETQYF.

This clonotype was observed at least ten times. The V call is TRBV6-2 or TRBV6-3, the J call TRBJ2-1, with D unclear. The CDR3 covers 14 residues. Trimming left V 4 bases short and J 7 bases short, with 14 bases between. From germline, CDR1 is MNHEY and CDR2 SVGEGT. The chain's CDR3 is CASSSSNYLNEQFF. CDR3 DNA: TGTGCCAGCAGTTCTAGTAATTACTTGAATGAGCAGTTCTTC.

The chain joins TRBV15 to TRBJ2-5; D is perhaps TRBD2 (6 bases). Germline-derived CDR1 and CDR2 are LNHNV and YYDKDF (reference sequence). This CDR3 comprises 14 residues. Trimming left V 6 bases short and J 5 bases short, with 16 bases between. The CDR3 reads CATRNSGNSETQYF. The CDR3 bases are TGTGCCACCAGGAATAGCGGCAATAGTGAGACCCAGTACTTC.

The table lists this clonotype with many counts. This chain links TRBV10-3 with TRBJ2-2, with D possibly being TRBD1 (6 bases). V gave up 10 bases and J gave up 1 base, with 13 bases separating them. CDR3 size: 14 residues. Germline assignment: CDR1 ENHRY and CDR2 SYGVKD. CDR3 nucleotides: TGTGCCACAAGGCAGGGGCAGAACACCGGGGAGCTGTTTTTT. Residues: CATRQGQNTGELFF.

There are a few counts of this clonotype. The V and J genes are TRBV18 and TRBJ2-5; TRBD2 is a possible D gene (6 bases). This CDR3 is 14 amino acids long. The V and J ends lost 3 bases and 5 bases respectively, with 13 bases between them. Germline lookup yields CDR1 KGHSH and CDR2 LQKENI. CDR3 sequence: CASSPLRDLETQYF. CDR3 nucleotides: TGTGCCAGCTCACCGTTAAGGGACTTGGAGACCCAGTACTTC.

This clonotype was detected many times. This rearrangement joins TRBV24-1 to TRBJ2-1; no firm D call. CDR3 length: 14 residues. The germline V and J ends were trimmed by 9 bases and 0 bases, with 11 bases remaining between them. Per germline, CDR1 KGHDR and CDR2 SFDVKD. The chain's CDR3 is CATAGPPSYNEQFF. The CDR3 DNA follows: TGTGCCACCGCCGGGCCGCCCTCCTACAATGAGCAGTTCTTC.

This clonotype was picked up a small number of times. The V and J genes are TRBV10-3 and TRBJ1-6; no definite D call. Germline V CDR1 and CDR2: ENHRY, SYGVKD. The V end lost 0 bases, the J end lost 0 bases, and 15 bases lay between the germline ends. This CDR3 has 19 residues. CDR3 region: CAISESDPETSSYNSPLHF. The DNA for the CDR3 is TGTGCCATCAGTGAGTCAGACCCCGAGACAAGCTCCTATAATTCACCCCTCCACTTT.